Following are 8 T cell receptor beta chains from one sample sequenced in a study of T cell changes during pregnancy in multiple sclerosis. Sequenced by immunoSEQ multiplex PCR; TCRdb stores in-frame clones only, minus some. The sample includes approximately 110,000 clones, roughly 90% of them seen just once. The specimen comprised peripheral blood, sampled in the third trimester of pregnancy. The origin of the receptors is a female donor with multiple sclerosis, enrolled in a pregnancy study.

DNA for the CDR3: TGTGCCAGCAGCCCCACTAGCGGGAGTGGTTACGAGCAGTACTTC. Translation: CASSPTSGSGYEQYF. The chain is built from TRBV7-2 and TRBJ2-7; 11 positions match TRBD2. The germline V gene encodes CDR1 SGHTA and CDR2 FQGNSA. J lost 4 bases, V lost 5 bases, and 7 bases had no gene match. The CDR3 runs 15 residues.

This clone was seen a few times. V is TRBV30 and J is TRBJ1-1, with 10 bases aligning to TRBD1. CDR1 is GTSNPN, CDR2 SVGIG, per germline (reference sequence). The junction had 12 bases not matched to a gene; V was cut back by 4 bases and J by 4 bases. This CDR3 contains 16 residues. The CDR3 bases are TGTGCCTGGACCGCAGACAGGGGGCCGGGGACCACTGAAGCTTTCTTT. Its translation: CAWTADRGPGTTEAFF. Full variable domain (outside the CDR3, taken from reference TRBV30 and TRBJ1-1): SQTIHQWPATLVQPVGSPLSLECTVEGTSNPNLYWYRQAAGRGLQLLFYSVGIGQISSEVPQNLSASRPQDRQFILSSKKLLLSDSGFYLCAWTADRGPGTTEAFFGQGTRLTVV.

The rearrangement links TRBV5-4 to TRBJ2-3; D is perhaps TRBD2 (5 bases). With 1 base removed from V and 5 bases from J, the gap between germline ends came to 23 bases. There are 18 residues in the CDR3. From germline, CDR1 is SGHNT and CDR2 YYREEE (reference sequence). In nucleotides, the CDR3 is TGTGCCAGCAGCTTGCAAGGGATAGCTTCCCCCGGGGTAGATACGCAGTATTTT. It translates to CASSLQGIASPGVDTQYF.

The chain has TRBV27 and TRBJ1-1; the D gene is possibly TRBD1 (5 bases). V was clipped by 5 bases and J by 0 bases, with 13 bases between them. CDR3 length: 15 residues. Germline values: CDR1 MNHEY, CDR2 SMNVEV (reference sequence). CDR3 in DNA: TGTGCCAGCAGTATGTCGGCGGGGGTGAACACTGAAGCTTTCTTT. Translated: CASSMSAGVNTEAFF.

This chain connects TRBV7-9 to TRBJ2-5; D perhaps matches TRBD2 (7 bases). CDR3 size: 14 residues. The V gene lost 2 bases and the J gene lost 5 bases, with 12 bases spanning the gap. CDR1 is SEHNR, CDR2 FQNEAQ, per germline (reference sequence). Here the CDR3 DNA reads TGTGCCAGCAGCTTACAGGGGCGGGGGGAGACCCAGTACTTC. Protein sequence: CASSLQGRGETQYF.

The chain links TRBV7-7 to TRBJ2-1; D is perhaps TRBD1 (6 bases). Germline assignment: CDR1 SSHAT and CDR2 FNYEAQ (reference sequence). The germline V and J ends were trimmed by 7 bases and 9 bases, with 22 bases remaining between them. This CDR3 comprises 15 residues. The CDR3 here is CASTPPGTLCCEQFF. The DNA for the CDR3 is TGTGCCAGCACCCCACCGGGGACATTGTGTTGTGAGCAGTTCTTC.

This chain uses TRBV5-4 with TRBJ2-7, with TRBD2 matching over 13 bases. Germline V gene data show CDR1 as SGHNT and CDR2 as YYREEE (reference sequence). Trimming removed 3 bases from V and 5 bases from J; junction bases left unmatched: 8. The CDR3 runs to 16 residues. This CDR3 is CASSSNPTSGRNEQYF. Written as DNA, the CDR3 is TGTGCCAGCAGCTCTAACCCGACTAGCGGGAGGAACGAGCAGTACTTC.

The chain combines TRBV6-5 with TRBJ1-5; 7 nucleotides match TRBD1. The J segment lost 6 bases and the V segment lost 6 bases, leaving 8 bases of the junction unmatched. The CDR3 loop spans 14 amino acids. Germline V lookup: CDR1 MNHEY, CDR2 SVGAGI. CDR3 coding DNA: TGTGCCAGCAGCCGAGACAGGGTTGCTCAGCCCCAGCATTTT. Its translation is CASSRDRVAQPQHF.